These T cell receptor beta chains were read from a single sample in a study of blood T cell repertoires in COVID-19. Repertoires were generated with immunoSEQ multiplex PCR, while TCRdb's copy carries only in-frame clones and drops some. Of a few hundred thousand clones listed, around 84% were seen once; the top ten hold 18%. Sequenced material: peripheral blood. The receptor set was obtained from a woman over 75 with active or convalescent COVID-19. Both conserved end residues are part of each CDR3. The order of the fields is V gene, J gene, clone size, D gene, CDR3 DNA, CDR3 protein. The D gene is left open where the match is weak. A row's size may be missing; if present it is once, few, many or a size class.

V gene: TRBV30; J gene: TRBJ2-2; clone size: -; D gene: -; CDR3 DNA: TGTGCCTGGAGTGTAGGGGGGGCGGGCACCGGGGAGCTGTTTTTT; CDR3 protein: CAWSVGGAGTGELFF
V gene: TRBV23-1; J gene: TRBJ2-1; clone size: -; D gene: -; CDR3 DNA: TGCGCCAGCAGTCAACCCCAGGGCGACTGGGGTGGTGAGCAGTTCTTC; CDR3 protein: CASSQPQGDWGGEQFF
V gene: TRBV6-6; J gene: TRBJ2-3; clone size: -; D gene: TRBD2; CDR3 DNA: TGTGCCAGCAGTCCGGGGGGACTAGCGGGGGTAACTAGCACAGATACGCAGTATTTT; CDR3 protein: CASSPGGLAGVTSTDTQYF
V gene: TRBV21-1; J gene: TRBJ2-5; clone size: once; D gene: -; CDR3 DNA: TGTGCCAGCAGCATCGGGGATCCAGAGACCCAGTACTTC; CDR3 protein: CASSIGDPETQYF
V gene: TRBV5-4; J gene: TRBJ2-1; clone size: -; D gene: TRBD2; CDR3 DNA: TGTGCCAGCAGCCTAAGACTAGCGGGTTACAATGAGCAGTTCTTC; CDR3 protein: CASSLRLAGYNEQFF
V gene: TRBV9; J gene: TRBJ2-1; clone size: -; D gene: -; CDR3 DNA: TGTGCCAGCAGCGTAGCAGCCCAGCGCCGCTCCTACAATGAGCAGTTCTTC; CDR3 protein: CASSVAAQRRSYNEQFF
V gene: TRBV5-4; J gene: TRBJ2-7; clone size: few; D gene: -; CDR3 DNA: TGTGCCAGCACCTTCGGGGGAACCTACGAGCAGTACTTC; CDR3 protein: CASTFGGTYEQYF
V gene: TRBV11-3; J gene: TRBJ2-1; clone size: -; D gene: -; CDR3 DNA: TGTGCCAGCAGCTTAAGTGGCCGCTCCTACAATGAGCAGTTCTTC; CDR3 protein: CASSLSGRSYNEQFF
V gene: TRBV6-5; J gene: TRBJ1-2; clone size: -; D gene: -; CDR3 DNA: TGTGCCAGCAGATTCCAGGCGCGGGAGAGTGGCTACACCTTC; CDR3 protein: CASRFQARESGYTF
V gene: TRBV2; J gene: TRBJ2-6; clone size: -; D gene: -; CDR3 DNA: TGTGCCAGCAGTTCTCGTTCCGGGGCCAACGTCCTGACTTTC; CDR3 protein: CASSSRSGANVLTF
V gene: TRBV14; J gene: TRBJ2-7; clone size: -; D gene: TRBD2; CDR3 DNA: TGTGCCAGCAGCCATGGCGGGGGCTACGAGCAGTACTTC; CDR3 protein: CASSHGGGYEQYF
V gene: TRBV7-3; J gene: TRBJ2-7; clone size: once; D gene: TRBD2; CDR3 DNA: TGTGCCAGCAGCTTATCGCGGGCGGGAGGAAACTACGAGCAGTACTTC; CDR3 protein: CASSLSRAGGNYEQYF
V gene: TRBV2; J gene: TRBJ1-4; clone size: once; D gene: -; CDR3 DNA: TGTGCCAGCAGTGAGGTAGTAGGGGGTTCTTATGAAAAACTGTTTTTT; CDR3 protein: CASSEVVGGSYEKLFF
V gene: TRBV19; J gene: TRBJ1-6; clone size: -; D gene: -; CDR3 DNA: TGTGCCAGTACCCCTTTGGACAGCCGCCATTCACCCCTCCACTTT; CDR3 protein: CASTPLDSRHSPLHF
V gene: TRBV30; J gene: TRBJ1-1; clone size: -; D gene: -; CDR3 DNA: TGTGCCTGGAGTGTCGGGGTCTCCCCGGGTCTGAACACTGAAGCTTTCTTT; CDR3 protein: CAWSVGVSPGLNTEAFF
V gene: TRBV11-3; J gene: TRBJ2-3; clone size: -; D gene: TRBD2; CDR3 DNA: TGTGCCAGCAGCCGCGGAGCGGCTAGCGGAAGCACAGATACGCAGTATTTT; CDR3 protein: CASSRGAASGSTDTQYF
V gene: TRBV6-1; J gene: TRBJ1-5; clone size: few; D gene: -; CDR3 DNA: TGTGCCAGCAGTGAAGCTCCCAGGGTTGGAAATCAGCCCCAGCATTTT; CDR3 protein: CASSEAPRVGNQPQHF
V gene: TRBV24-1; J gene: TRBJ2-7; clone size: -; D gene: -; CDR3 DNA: TGTGCCACCAGGAGGGCTGGATACGAGCAGTACTTC; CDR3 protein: CATRRAGYEQYF
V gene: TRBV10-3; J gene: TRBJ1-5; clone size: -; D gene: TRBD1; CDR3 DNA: TGTGCCATCAGTTCCGGGACAGTAGAAGGTCAGCCCCAGCATTTT; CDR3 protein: CAISSGTVEGQPQHF
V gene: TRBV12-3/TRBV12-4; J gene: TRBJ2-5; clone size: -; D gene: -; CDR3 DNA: TGTGCCAGCAGTTTAGAAAGGAGGGAGACCCAGTACTTC; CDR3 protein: CASSLERRETQYF
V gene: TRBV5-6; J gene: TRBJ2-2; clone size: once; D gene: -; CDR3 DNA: TGTGCCAGCAGCTTGGTCAGGGCGAACACCGGGGAGCTGTTTTTT; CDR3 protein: CASSLVRANTGELFF
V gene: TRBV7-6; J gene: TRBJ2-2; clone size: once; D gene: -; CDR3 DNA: TGTGCCAGCAAATCGGGGTACGGACCGAACACCGGGGAGCTGTTTTTT; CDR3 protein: CASKSGYGPNTGELFF
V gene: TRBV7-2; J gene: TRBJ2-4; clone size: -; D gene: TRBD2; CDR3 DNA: TGTGCCAGCAGCTTAGAGCGGGGGCCCGGCATTCAGTACTTC; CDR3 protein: CASSLERGPGIQYF
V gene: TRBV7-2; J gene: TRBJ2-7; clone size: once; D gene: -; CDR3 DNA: TGTGCCAGCAGCCCCGGACGGACACCCTACGAGCAGTACTTC; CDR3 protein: CASSPGRTPYEQYF
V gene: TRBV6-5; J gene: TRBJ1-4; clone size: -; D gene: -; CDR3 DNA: TGTGCCAGCAGTCCCGGACATATTAATGAAAAACTGTTTTTT; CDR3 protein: CASSPGHINEKLFF